A selection of T cell receptor beta chains follows, all from one sample in a study of T cells in localized non-small cell lung cancer. Clones were sequenced by immunoSEQ multiplex PCR, and TCRdb holds only the in-frame ones, with some missing. Among about 48,000 clones listed, 70% to 85% were seen once. Source: peripheral blood, taken before any cancer treatment. These receptors originate from a man aged 35 to 69 with stage I squamous cell lung carcinoma. The CDR3 runs from the conserved cysteine through the conserved F or W. The D gene is left open where the match is weak. Rows give clone size only sometimes, using once, few, many, or a class for an expanded clone.

j_gene	v_gene	d_gene	abundance	CDR3aa	CDR3nt
TRBJ1-2	TRBV6-5	NA	NA	CASSYLAKLSSTF	TGTGCCAGCAGTTACCTCGCGAAACTATCCTCCACCTTC
TRBJ2-5	TRBV28	NA	NA	CASRGAVMVGETQYF	TGTGCCAGCAGGGGTGCAGTCATGGTAGGGGAGACCCAGTACTTC
TRBJ1-1	TRBV13	NA	NA	CASSLDRVETGIAEAFF	TGTGCCAGCAGCTTAGACAGGGTCGAGACAGGAATTGCTGAAGCTTTCTTT
TRBJ1-3	TRBV4-1	NA	few	CASSQEGVPGNTIYF	TGCGCCAGCAGCCAAGAGGGGGTTCCTGGAAACACCATATATTTT
TRBJ2-3	TRBV7-2	NA	NA	CASSLKSDTQYF	TGTGCCAGCAGCCTAAAATCAGATACGCAGTATTTT
TRBJ2-6	TRBV28	NA	NA	CASSFAGRGANVLTF	TGTGCCAGCAGTTTTGCGGGGAGAGGGGCCAACGTCCTGACTTTC
TRBJ1-1	TRBV2	TRBD1	NA	CASSRRGVATEAFF	TGTGCCAGCAGTCGCAGGGGGGTGGCCACTGAAGCTTTCTTT
TRBJ1-5	TRBV18	TRBD1	few	CASSPGTANQPQHF	TGTGCCAGCTCACCCGGGACAGCAAATCAGCCCCAGCATTTT
TRBJ2-6	TRBV25-1	NA	NA	CASRGSGGANVLTF	TGTGCCAGCAGGGGGTCGGGTGGGGCCAACGTCCTGACTTTC
TRBJ1-6	TRBV5-1	NA	once	CASSLAGSSYNSPLHF	TGCGCCAGCAGCTTGGCAGGGAGCTCCTATAATTCACCCCTCCACTTT
TRBJ1-6	TRBV7-3	NA	NA	CASSSIHSYNSPLHF	TGTGCCAGCAGCTCCATACACTCCTATAATTCACCCCTCCACTTT
TRBJ1-4	TRBV9	NA	NA	CASSVVLLQPNEKLFF	TGTGCCAGCAGCGTAGTCCTATTACAGCCGAATGAAAAACTGTTTTTT
TRBJ2-1	TRBV18	TRBD2	NA	CASSPLAGGGEQFF	TGTGCCAGCTCACCACTAGCGGGGGGAGGTGAGCAGTTCTTC
TRBJ1-6	TRBV2	NA	few	CASMPYNSPLHF	TGTGCCAGCATGCCGTATAATTCACCCCTCCACTTT
TRBJ1-1	TRBV7-6	TRBD1	once	CASSSDRATEAFF	TGTGCCAGCAGCTCAGACAGGGCTACTGAAGCTTTCTTT
TRBJ2-6	TRBV19	NA	NA	CASSSYNSGANVLTF	TGTGCCAGTAGTAGCTACAACTCTGGGGCCAACGTCCTGACTTTC
TRBJ1-5	TRBV19	TRBD1	NA	CASSTQPTGGNQPQHF	TGTGCCAGTAGTACCCAACCGACAGGGGGTAATCAGCCCCAGCATTTT
TRBJ2-5	TRBV15	NA	few	CATSRDKGGRETQYF	TGTGCCACCAGCAGAGATAAGGGGGGCCGTGAGACCCAGTACTTC
TRBJ2-3	TRBV4-3	NA	NA	CASSQGGYSTDTQYF	TGCGCCAGCAGCCAAGGGGGATATAGCACAGATACGCAGTATTTT
TRBJ1-2	TRBV2	NA	few	CASKGRGYGYTF	TGTGCCAGTAAGGGGCGCGGCTATGGCTACACCTTC
TRBJ2-1	TRBV2	NA	NA	CASSESIQRGNEQFF	TGTGCCAGCAGTGAATCTATCCAAAGAGGAAATGAGCAGTTCTTC
TRBJ2-1	TRBV18	TRBD2	NA	CASSPPAHPGGEQFF	TGTGCCAGCTCACCACCGGCACACCCGGGGGGTGAGCAGTTCTTC
TRBJ1-2	TRBV30	TRBD1	NA	CAWSVQAGTGRGYTF	TGTGCCTGGAGTGTACAGGCTGGGACAGGACGAGGCTACACCTTC
TRBJ1-1	TRBV18	NA	NA	CASSPGQDTEAFF	TGTGCCAGCTCACCCGGACAAGACACTGAAGCTTTCTTT
TRBJ2-1	TRBV19	NA	NA	CASSEWGVVDEQFF	TGTGCCAGTAGTGAGTGGGGGGTGGTCGATGAGCAGTTCTTC
TRBJ2-5	TRBV23-1	NA	medium-sized	CASSQYHGVGVGGPETQYF	TGCGCCAGCAGCCAATATCATGGTGTCGGGGTAGGGGGACCGGAGACCCAGTACTTC
TRBJ1-2	TRBV29-1	NA	NA	CSVHDPWGKDGYTF	TGCAGCGTTCACGACCCCTGGGGGAAAGATGGCTACACCTTC
TRBJ1-3	TRBV6-1	NA	NA	CASSEAQWVGNTIYF	TGTGCCAGCAGTGAGGCCCAGTGGGTTGGAAACACCATATATTTT
TRBJ2-7	TRBV28	TRBD1	NA	CASSFPGQGAEQYF	TGTGCCAGCAGTTTCCCGGGACAGGGGGCCGAGCAGTACTTC
TRBJ1-4	TRBV2	NA	NA	CASSEAGRAREKLFF	TGTGCCAGCAGTGAAGCGGGCAGGGCCAGAGAAAAACTGTTTTTT
TRBJ2-6	TRBV30	NA	once	CAWSDINSGANVLTF	TGTGCCTGGAGCGATATCAACTCTGGGGCCAACGTCCTGACTTTC
TRBJ2-2	TRBV9	TRBD1	NA	CASSPRAGTGLTGELFF	TGTGCCAGCAGCCCACGAGCCGGGACAGGGTTAACCGGGGAGCTGTTTTTT
TRBJ2-7	TRBV7-2	NA	few	CASSLNGRSLNEQYF	TGTGCCAGCAGCTTAAATGGGAGAAGCCTTAACGAGCAGTACTTC
TRBJ2-7	TRBV7-7	TRBD1	NA	CASSPGQGAYEQYF	TGTGCTAGCAGCCCAGGACAGGGGGCATACGAGCAGTACTTC